One and the same sample provided the 6 T cell receptor beta chains below, sequenced in a study of OX40 agonist ivuxolimab in advanced cancers. This table comes from immunoSEQ multiplex PCR, and its TCRdb copy is limited to in-frame clones, with some not included. The sample contains roughly 76,000 clones, about 89% of which appear only once. Specimen: CD4+ or CD8+ T cells sorted from blood, collected in a trial of the OX40 agonist ivuxolimab. Every receptor here comes from an adult with an advanced solid tumor such as melanoma, head and neck, liver or kidney cancer.

This clone was counted once. The rearrangement joins TRBV19 to TRBJ1-1; D remains unclear. The CDR3 has 15 amino acids. Deletions cut 1 base from V and 5 bases from J, with 14 bases between. CDR1 and CDR2 (germline): LNHDA, SQIVND (reference sequence). The CDR3 sequence is CASSIGPTPGTEAFF. CDR3 sequence (DNA): TGTGCCAGTAGTATAGGACCCACCCCGGGGACTGAAGCTTTCTTT.

The chain employs TRBV4-1 and TRBJ1-5, with D uncertain. The CDR3 extends over 13 amino acids. Trimming shortened V by 0 bases and J by 6 bases, and 6 bases separated the two germline ends. The germline V gene encodes CDR1 MGHRA and CDR2 YSYEKL. The CDR3 nucleotides read TGCGCCAGCAGCCAAGATAGGGTTCAGCCCCAGCATTTT. This codes for CASSQDRVQPQHF.

CDR3 residues: CASSVARSGGYNEQFF. The DNA for the CDR3 is TGTGCCAGCAGCGTAGCTCGGAGCGGGGGATACAATGAGCAGTTCTTC. The chain recombines TRBV9 with TRBJ2-1, with 8 bases aligning to TRBD2. The CDR3 sequence is 16 residues long. Germline assignment: CDR1 SGDLS and CDR2 YYNGEE. Trimming removed 0 bases from V and 4 bases from J; junction bases left unmatched: 6.

The chain couples TRBV6-1 to TRBJ1-1; possible D gene TRBD1, 6 bases. The germline V gene encodes CDR1 MNHNS and CDR2 SASEGT. V dropped 2 bases and J dropped 0 bases, with 13 bases sitting between them. The CDR3 loop spans 16 amino acids. This CDR3 is CASSELTGVMNTEAFF. CDR3 sequence (DNA): TGTGCCAGCAGTGAATTGACAGGAGTCATGAACACTGAAGCTTTCTTT.

This clone showed up just a few times. The chain has TRBV28 and TRBJ1-2; D gene uncertain. Trimming stripped 3 bases from V and 3 bases from J, with 8 bases between. The CDR3 contains 13 residues. CDR1 and CDR2 (germline): MDHEN, SYDVKM. The CDR3 nucleotides are TGTGCCAGCAGTTTCTTTTCAGACTATGGCTACACCTTC. This codes for CASSFFSDYGYTF.

The gene calls are TRBV19 and TRBJ1-1, with D unclear. Trimming took 5 bases from V and 8 from J, leaving 9 bases between them. The CDR3 is 11 residues long. Germline assignment: CDR1 LNHDA and CDR2 SQIVND (reference sequence). In DNA form, the CDR3 reads TGTGCCAGTAGTGCTCAGCTAGAAGCTTTCTTT. As protein: CASSAQLEAFF.